The 29 T cell receptor beta chains below all came from one sample that was sequenced in a study of Graves' ophthalmopathy and Graves' hyperthyroidism (dated by TCRdb to about 2018). Sequenced using an Illumina HiSeq 2000. For repertoire sequencing, the TCR beta CDR3 regions were amplified from RNA transcripts. A first-round RT-PCR used HTBI primers with the Qiagen OneStep RT-PCR kit, followed by a second-round multiplex PCR, size selection and purification. TCRdb trimmed the raw reads at Q25, called clones with MiXCR and kept productive beta chains. Merged by CDR3 protein, the rows form single entries marked with the most common genes and DNA. The sample table lists about 370,000 distinct CDR3 sequences, about 16% of them with a count of one. About 1.4% of the sample is held by the ten biggest clonotypes. The sample was peripheral blood. The receptors shown here come from a woman aged 18-35 years with Graves' ophthalmopathy. Donor details come from another sample of the same person, matched by shared clones.

This clonotype has at least ten counts. The chain recombines TRBV6-5 with TRBJ2-2; D ambiguous. Trimming removed 0 bases from V and 5 bases from J, with 16 bases in between. CDR1 and CDR2 (germline): MNHEY, SVGAGI. This CDR3 comprises 17 residues. CDR3 sequence reads: CASSYSLMIVPTGELFF. CDR3 bases: TGTGCCAGCAGTTACTCTTTAATGATCGTTCCAACCGGGGAGCTGTTTTTT.

This clonotype has at least ten counts. The chain employs TRBV6-2 or TRBV6-3 and TRBJ1-5, with 7 bases fitting TRBD1. Trimming took 6 bases from V and 1 from J; bases not matched to a gene: 9. The length of the CDR3 is 16 residues. Germline V lookup: CDR1 MNHEY, CDR2 SVGEGT. The CDR3 coding sequence is TGTGCCAGCAGCCGTACGAACAGGGGAAGCAATCAGCCCCAGCATTTT. Its translation: CASSRTNRGSNQPQHF.

Many counts were recorded for this clonotype. The rearrangement joins TRBV7-8 to TRBJ1-1; D may be TRBD1 (5 bases). Germline V CDR1 and CDR2: SGHVS, FQNEAQ. The CDR3 is made up of 14 amino acids. V lost 1 base and J 0 bases, leaving 6 bases between the germline ends. Written as DNA, the CDR3 is TGTGCCAGCAGCTTAGAAGGGGTGAACACTGAAGCTTTCTTT. Translation gives CASSLEGVNTEAFF.

This clonotype showed up many times. The genes are TRBV19 and TRBJ1-2; D perhaps matches TRBD1 (6 bases). Deletions cut 3 bases from V and 2 bases from J, with 19 bases between. Germline assignment: CDR1 LNHDA and CDR2 SQIVND (reference sequence). The CDR3 covers 17 residues. The CDR3, as DNA: TGTGCCAGTAGTATTGACTTAGTTACAGGGATGAACTATGGCTACACCTTC. As protein: CASSIDLVTGMNYGYTF.

In its sample, this clonotype was seen many times. The rearrangement links TRBV11-1 to TRBJ2-7; D is perhaps TRBD2 (6 bases). With 5 bases removed from V and 3 bases from J, the gap between germline ends came to 17 bases. Germline assignment: CDR1 SGHAT and CDR2 FQDESV (reference sequence). CDR3 size: 15 residues. The CDR3 region is CASSPGGPGGYEQYF. The CDR3 DNA is TGTGCCAGCAGCCCCGGGGGTCCCGGGGGCTACGAGCAGTACTTC.

The sample holds many counts of this clonotype. The chain joins TRBV11-2 to TRBJ2-7, with a weak D call TRBD2 (6 bases). This CDR3 is 15 amino acids long. Trimming pared 0 bases from V and 4 bases from J, leaving 13 bases between. The germline V gene has CDR1 SGHAT and CDR2 FQNNGV. This chain's CDR3 is CASSLDRDFGYEQYF. The CDR3 region has the DNA TGTGCCAGCAGCTTAGACCGGGACTTTGGATACGAGCAGTACTTC. Looking up the rest from reference TRBV11-2 and TRBJ2-7 gives the full variable domain: EAGVAQSPRYKIIEKRQSVAFWCNPISGHATLYWYQQILGQGPKLLIQFQNNGVVDDSQLPKDRFSAERLKGVDSTLKIQPAKLEDSAVYLCASSLDRDFGYEQYFGPGTRLTVT.

This clonotype was counted at least ten times. V and J are TRBV7-2 and TRBJ1-2; D is uncertain. Germline CDR1 and CDR2: SGHTA and FQGNSA. The CDR3 totals 11 residues. Trimming left V 5 bases short and J 4 bases short, with 5 bases between. The CDR3 region is CASSPSYGYTF. Here the CDR3 DNA reads TGTGCCAGCAGCCCCTCCTATGGCTACACCTTC.

This clonotype has ten or more counts. The genes are TRBV28 and TRBJ1-1; tentatively, D is TRBD1 (6 bases). Trimming pared 3 bases from V and 3 bases from J, leaving 11 bases between. The CDR3 has 14 amino acids. Germline CDR1 reads MDHEN; CDR2 reads SYDVKM. The chain's CDR3 is CASSFTQGHTEAFF. The DNA for the CDR3 is TGTGCCAGCAGTTTCACCCAGGGGCACACTGAAGCTTTCTTT.

The sample holds many counts of this clonotype. The V gene is TRBV6-2 or TRBV6-3, the J gene TRBJ1-6, with D possibly being TRBD1 (5 bases). V was trimmed by 0 bases and J by 7 bases, leaving 13 bases between them. CDR3 size: 16 residues. Germline lookup yields CDR1 MNHEY and CDR2 SVGEGT. The CDR3 here is CASSYSTGEGNSPLHF. The CDR3 DNA sequence: TGTGCCAGCAGTTACTCGACGGGGGAGGGGAATTCACCCCTCCACTTT.

In its sample, this clonotype was seen many times. The genes are TRBV6-5 and TRBJ2-5; 8 bases are a match to TRBD1. Germline V gene lookup returns CDR1 MNHEY and CDR2 SVGAGI. V lost 4 bases to trimming and J lost 5 bases; unmatched junction nucleotides: 9. The CDR3 loop spans 15 amino acids. CDR3 sequence (DNA): TGTGCCAGCAGTTTAAGTTCGGACAGGGTCGAGACCCAGTACTTC. It encodes CASSLSSDRVETQYF.

Ten or more counts support this clonotype. The chain carries TRBV7-2 and TRBJ1-6, with 10 bases aligning to TRBD1. The germline gives CDR1 SGHTA, CDR2 FQGNSA. This CDR3 has 16 amino acids. With 2 bases clipped from V and 10 bases from J, the junction kept 8 bases outside the gene matches. CDR3 bases: TGTGCCAGCAGCTTAATAGGGACAGGGGTGGAATCACCCCTCCACTTT. This translates into CASSLIGTGVESPLHF.

The gene calls are TRBV6-1 and TRBJ2-7, with D uncertain. Germline-derived CDR1 and CDR2 are MNHNS and SASEGT. The V and J ends lost 8 bases and 1 base respectively, with 12 bases between them. This CDR3 has 13 amino acids. The CDR3 DNA reads TGTGCCAGCCATTCCATTGAGTCCTACGAGCAGTACTTC. It encodes CASHSIESYEQYF.

This clonotype was seen repeatedly, ten times or more. The chain combines TRBV11-2 with TRBJ2-7; 9 bases line up with TRBD1. Trimming removed 4 bases from V and 3 bases from J; junction bases left unmatched: 10. The germline V gene encodes CDR1 SGHAT and CDR2 FQNNGV. The CDR3 consists of 16 residues. CDR3 in amino acids: CASSSRTGQGLYEQYF. DNA for the CDR3: TGTGCCAGCAGCTCCCGGACGGGACAGGGCCTCTACGAGCAGTACTTC.

This clonotype was seen ten or more times. The V and J genes are TRBV6-2 or TRBV6-3 and TRBJ2-7; 9 nucleotides agree with TRBD1. V shed 5 bases and J 0 bases; nucleotides not matched to a gene: 8. Germline-derived CDR1 and CDR2 are MNHEY and SVGEGT. The CDR3 totals 16 residues. The chain's CDR3 is CASSQPGTGFSYEQYF. The CDR3 DNA is TGTGCCAGCAGTCAGCCCGGGACAGGGTTCTCCTACGAGCAGTACTTC.

This clonotype was seen at least ten times. J is TRBJ2-5 and V is TRBV30; no reliable D call. The CDR3 has 12 residues. CDR1 and CDR2 (germline): GTSNPN, SVGIG (reference sequence). The germline V and J ends were trimmed by 0 bases and 5 bases, with 7 bases remaining between them. The CDR3 bases are TGTGCCTGGAGTGTTGTTAGGGAGACCCAGTACTTC. Residues: CAWSVVRETQYF.

This clonotype was detected ten times or more. The genes are TRBV30 and TRBJ2-5; 7 bases line up with TRBD2. The V segment lost 7 bases and the J segment 3 bases; nucleotides outside the gene matches: 11. The germline V gene encodes CDR1 GTSNPN and CDR2 SVGIG (reference sequence). This CDR3 is built from 14 residues. The CDR3 region has the DNA TGTGCCTCAACGTGGCGGGGGTGGGAAGAGACCCAGTACTTC. It encodes CASTWRGWEETQYF.

Notes on this clonotype: Its ends do not fully match the called genes, so a read error is possible. The chain recombines TRBV9 with TRBJ1-6, with no clear D. The CDR3 covers 15 residues. The germline V gene encodes CDR1 SGDLS and CDR2 YYNGEE. The CDR3 nucleotides read TGTACCAGCAGCCCGCGCGGAGGAACCGCTTCACCCCTCCACTTT. Protein: CTSSPRGGTASPLHF. The variable domain in full, completed from reference TRBV9 and TRBJ1-6, reads DSGVTQTPKHLITATGQRVTLRCSPRSGDLSVYWYQQSLDQGLQFLIQYYNGEERAKGNILERFSAQQFPDLHSELNLSSLELGDSALYFCTSSPRGGTASPLHFGNGTRLTVT.

This clonotype was counted many times. The J gene is TRBJ1-1, the V gene TRBV12-3 or TRBV12-4; D not certain. The CDR3 totals 13 residues. Trimming took off 5 bases at V and 4 bases at J, with 11 bases between the two ends. In DNA form, the CDR3 reads TGTGCCAGCAGTGCCCGCTCAGCCACTGAAGCTTTCTTT. This translates into CASSARSATEAFF.

The chain recombines TRBV6-5 with TRBJ2-7, with TRBD2 matching over 8 bases. Germline loops: CDR1 MNHEY, CDR2 SVGAGI. Unmatched junction bases numbered 11, after V lost 4 bases and J lost 3 bases. CDR3 length equals 16 residues. CDR3 nucleotide sequence: TGTGCCAGCAGTTCCTCCGGGAGGGACGGAGGCTACGAGCAGTACTTC. Its protein is CASSSSGRDGGYEQYF.

This clonotype was seen at least ten times. The chain carries TRBV5-1 and TRBJ2-2; TRBD2 matches at 12 bases. This CDR3 contains 16 residues. J was trimmed by 1 base and V by 4 bases; bases with no gene match: 2. CDR1 and CDR2 (germline): SGHRS, YFSETQ. The CDR3 DNA reads TGCGCCAGCAGCCGGGGACTAGCGGGGAACACCGGGGAGCTGTTTTTT. As protein: CASSRGLAGNTGELFF.

This clonotype was detected ten times or more. The chain couples TRBV11-1 to TRBJ2-7; TRBD1 is a possible D gene (5 bases). V shed 7 bases and J shed 0 bases, with 22 bases lying between them. The germline gives CDR1 SGHAT, CDR2 FQDESV (reference sequence). The CDR3 is 17 residues long. In DNA form, the CDR3 reads TGTGCCAGCACCCAAGTCACAGGAGTCGGCGGCTCCTACGAGCAGTACTTC. Amino acid sequence: CASTQVTGVGGSYEQYF.

This clonotype has ten or more counts. The genes are TRBV7-2 and TRBJ2-7, with 9 bases aligning to TRBD1. The ends lost 3 bases at V and 3 bases at J; junction bases unmatched: 9. The CDR3 extends over 16 amino acids. Looked up from germline, CDR1 is SGHTA and CDR2 is FQGNSA. CDR3 in DNA: TGTGCCAGCAGCTTCACCACCGGGACAGGGTTCTACGAGCAGTACTTC. It specifies CASSFTTGTGFYEQYF.

Ten or more counts support this clonotype. V usage is TRBV6-1 and J usage is TRBJ1-1, with TRBD1 identical over 7 bases. Per the germline V gene, CDR1 is MNHNS and CDR2 is SASEGT. This CDR3 is built from 12 residues. After removal of 7 bases from V and 9 bases from J, the junction contained 8 bases not matched to a gene. The CDR3 here is CASTQGGGQAFF. The CDR3 bases are TGTGCCAGCACCCAGGGGGGGGGGCAAGCTTTCTTT.

The CDR3 here is CASSHAHQPQHF. The CDR3 nucleotides are TGTGCCAGCAGCCACGCACATCAGCCCCAGCATTTT. This chain joins TRBV27 and TRBJ1-5; unclear D gene. CDR1 is MNHEY, CDR2 SMNVEV, per germline (reference sequence). The CDR3 runs to 12 residues. V dropped 6 bases and J dropped 5 bases, with 8 bases sitting between them.

The genes are TRBV12-3 or TRBV12-4 and TRBJ1-3; D not certain. Trimming removed 6 bases at V and 0 bases at J, with 12 bases between. CDR3 size: 15 residues. CDR3 region: CASSPDRSSGNTIYF. DNA of the CDR3: TGTGCCAGCAGCCCCGACCGGAGCTCTGGAAACACCATATATTTT.

The rearrangement uses TRBV12-3 or TRBV12-4 and TRBJ2-5, with D possibly being TRBD2 (6 bases). Trimming took off 3 bases at V and 5 bases at J, with 19 bases between the two ends. The CDR3 has 16 residues. As DNA, the CDR3 is TGTGCCAGCAGTTTCTCCCTGCCTAGCGAGCAGGAGACCCAGTACTTC. This codes for CASSFSLPSEQETQYF.

In its sample, this clonotype was seen many times. The rearrangement joins TRBV6-1 to TRBJ1-2; D possibly corresponds to TRBD1 (6 bases). The length of the CDR3 is 15 residues. The V gene lost 4 bases and the J gene lost 0 bases, with 12 bases spanning the gap. The germline V gene encodes CDR1 MNHNS and CDR2 SASEGT. CDR3 region: CASSATGDANYGYTF. For the CDR3, the DNA is TGTGCCAGCAGTGCGACAGGTGACGCTAACTATGGCTACACCTTC.

This clonotype was recorded many times. V is TRBV5-1 and J is TRBJ2-2, with TRBD1 identical over 11 bases. CDR1 is SGHRS and CDR2 is YFSETQ in the germline V gene. The CDR3 sequence is 16 residues long. J gave up 5 bases and V 5 bases, and 8 bases lay outside the gene matches. Written as DNA, the CDR3 is TGCGCCAGCAGGGGAGGACAGGGGGCGAGAACCGGGGAGCTGTTTTTT. Translating gives CASRGGQGARTGELFF.

This clonotype was recorded at least ten times. This chain joins TRBV9 and TRBJ1-6; TRBD1 aligns across 11 bases. The CDR3 is 16 amino acids. In germline, CDR1 is SGDLS, CDR2 YYNGEE. The V segment lost 5 bases and the J segment 6 bases; nucleotides outside the gene matches: 7. The CDR3 coding sequence is TGTGCCAGCAGGAAGACGGGACAGGGGGTTAATTCACCCCTCCACTTT. Translating gives CASRKTGQGVNSPLHF. The full variable domain, its missing parts supplied by reference TRBV9 and TRBJ1-6, is DSGVTQTPKHLITATGQRVTLRCSPRSGDLSVYWYQQSLDQGLQFLIQYYNGEERAKGNILERFSAQQFPDLHSELNLSSLELGDSALYFCASRKTGQGVNSPLHFGNGTRLTVT.